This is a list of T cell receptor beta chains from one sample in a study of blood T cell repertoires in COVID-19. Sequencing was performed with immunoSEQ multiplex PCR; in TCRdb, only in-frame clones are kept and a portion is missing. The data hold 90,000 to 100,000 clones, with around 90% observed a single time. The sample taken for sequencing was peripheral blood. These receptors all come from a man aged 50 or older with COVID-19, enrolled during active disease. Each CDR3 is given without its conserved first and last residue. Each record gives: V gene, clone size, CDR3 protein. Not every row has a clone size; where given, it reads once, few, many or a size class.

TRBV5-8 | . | ASSLGLWGHLNTQY
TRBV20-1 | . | SASPGLGNTGELF
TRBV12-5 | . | ASGSKGPGQKVYEQY
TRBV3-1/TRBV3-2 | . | ASRLTSGGRNEQF
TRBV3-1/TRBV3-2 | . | ASSQDPRGNEKLF
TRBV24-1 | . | ATSDPGTSGFTGELF
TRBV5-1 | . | ASSPGRPDGYT
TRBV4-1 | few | ASSQPRGLNSPLH
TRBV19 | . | ASTPNQGPNQPQH
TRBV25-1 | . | ASMRPGQGAWESPLH
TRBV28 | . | ASSSRGPGANVLT
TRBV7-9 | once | ASRPSPGELF
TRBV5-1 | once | ASSLAGANTGELF
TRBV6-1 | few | ASSEQGADYGYT
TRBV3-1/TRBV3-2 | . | ASSQVGQGNEKLF
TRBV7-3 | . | ASSLTGTHNYGYT
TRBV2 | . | ASSKTSRVGNEQF
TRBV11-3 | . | ASSTGTGVDGELF
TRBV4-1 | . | ASSQVTRGRAGELF
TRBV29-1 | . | SVRSGQGNTGELF
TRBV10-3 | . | AISEEVNTEAF
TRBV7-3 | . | ASRDSTGELF
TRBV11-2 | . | ASSLERGQGIEQY
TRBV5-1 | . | ASSRDRGLNYEQY
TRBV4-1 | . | ASSQESTGSSYEQY
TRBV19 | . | ASRTAARDYGYT
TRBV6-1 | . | ASSEIGTGGEQF
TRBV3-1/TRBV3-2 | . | ASSRSSYEQY